Presented here are 25 T cell receptor beta chains from one specimen sequenced in a study of blood T cell repertoires in COVID-19. Measured with immunoSEQ multiplex PCR; TCRdb has only the in-frame clones, and not every one. The repertoire holds roughly 280,000 clones, with around 90% as singletons. The specimen was PBMCs or T cells enriched from blood (not recorded which). The receptor set was obtained from a man aged 40-49 years who had been exposed to COVID-19.

CDR3 loop: CASSKVGVGYTF. DNA of the CDR3: TGTGCCAGCAGCAAAGTAGGGGTCGGCTACACCTTC. The rearrangement joins TRBV21-1 to TRBJ1-2; the table gives TRBD1 as D, unverified against the DNA. TRBV21-1 is reported as a pseudogene. This CDR3 comprises 12 residues.

CDR3 DNA: TGCGCCAGCAGCTGGAGGCGGGGGCTGATGCTGGTTAGCAATCAGCCCCAGCATTTT. It specifies CASSWRRGLMLVSNQPQHF. The chain uses TRBV23-1 and TRBJ1-5, with D perhaps matching TRBD1 (6 bases). TRBV23-1 is known as an ORF, though its function is uncertain. The CDR3 consists of 19 residues. Trimming stripped 6 bases from V and 0 bases from J, with 24 bases between.

The chain carries TRBV11-3 and TRBJ2-1, with 8 positions matching TRBD1. The CDR3 loop spans 17 amino acids. V was clipped by 5 bases and J by 0 bases; unmatched bases: 9. The germline V gene encodes CDR1 SGHNT and CDR2 YENEEA. CDR3: CASSPPSDRASYNEQFF. The CDR3 nucleotides read TGTGCCAGCAGCCCCCCCTCGGACAGGGCCTCCTACAATGAGCAGTTCTTC.

V usage is TRBV20-1 and J usage is TRBJ1-3; the D is unclear. The V gene lost 6 bases and the J gene lost 1 base, with 10 bases spanning the gap. The CDR3 runs to 13 residues. Germline CDR1 is DFQATT and CDR2 is SNEGSKA (reference sequence). The CDR3 loop reads CSASIPSGNTIYF. In nucleotides, the CDR3 is TGCAGTGCAAGTATCCCATCTGGAAACACCATATATTTT.

This clone came up once. The chain couples TRBV7-9 to TRBJ2-7; D gene unclear. Germline-derived CDR1 and CDR2 are SEHNR and FQNEAQ (reference sequence). The CDR3 loop spans 13 amino acids. V was clipped by 5 bases and J by 3 bases, with 11 bases between them. CDR3 sequence (DNA): TGTGCCAGCAGCATTCGTTTGAGCTACGAGCAGTACTTC. Protein sequence: CASSIRLSYEQYF. Variable domain in full (rest from reference TRBV7-9 and TRBJ2-7): DTGVSQNPRHKITKRGQNVTFRCDPISEHNRLYWYRQTLGQGPEFLTYFQNEAQLEKSRLLSDRFSAERPKGSFSTLEIQRTEQGDSAMYLCASSIRLSYEQYFGPGTRLTVT.

The chain uses TRBV11-3 and TRBJ2-7; TRBD1 matches at 7 bases. Germline V gives CDR1 SGHNT, CDR2 YENEEA. V shed 5 bases and J 2 bases; nucleotides not matched to a gene: 9. The CDR3 contains 15 residues. The CDR3 region has the DNA TGTGCCAGCAGCGCCCGGGACAGAGGAGCCTACGAGCAGTACTTC. This sequence encodes CASSARDRGAYEQYF.

This clone has a handful of counts. Here the CDR3 DNA reads TGTGCCAGCAGCGAGGTTGGCACCGAGCAGTACTTC. Its protein is CASSEVGTEQYF. This rearrangement joins TRBV7-9 to TRBJ2-7, with no clear D. V gave up 5 bases and J gave up 6 bases, with 11 bases separating them. CDR3 length: 12 residues. From germline, CDR1 is SEHNR and CDR2 FQNEAQ (reference sequence).

Turning to this clone: Other DNA sequences from this sample encode an identical CDR3 as well. This chain uses TRBV27 with TRBJ1-1; the D gene is possibly TRBD1 (6 bases). Trimming cost V 3 bases and J 4 bases, with 9 bases left between them. The CDR3 totals 13 residues. Per the germline V gene, CDR1 is MNHEY and CDR2 is SMNVEV (reference sequence). The CDR3 is CASSLGGGTEAFF. The CDR3 bases are TGTGCCAGCAGTTTGGGAGGGGGCACTGAAGCTTTCTTT.

V and J are TRBV28 and TRBJ1-4; unclear D gene. The germline V and J ends were trimmed by 3 bases and 2 bases, with 10 bases remaining between them. Per the germline V gene, CDR1 is MDHEN and CDR2 is SYDVKM. This CDR3 is 15 amino acids long. The CDR3 here is CASSLDTATNEKLFF. CDR3 in DNA: TGTGCCAGCAGTTTGGATACAGCTACTAATGAAAAACTGTTTTTT. Variable domain in full (rest from reference TRBV28 and TRBJ1-4): DVKVTQSSRYLVKRTGEKVFLECVQDMDHENMFWYRQDPGLGLRLIYFSYDVKMKEKGDIPEGYSVSREKKERFSLILESASTNQTSMYLCASSLDTATNEKLFFGSGTQLSVL.

The rearrangement links TRBV6-5 to TRBJ1-2, with D unclear. This CDR3 is built from 13 residues. Germline V gene data show CDR1 as MNHEY and CDR2 as SVGAGI. V was trimmed by 0 bases and J by 3 bases, leaving 5 bases between them. The CDR3 DNA reads TGTGCCAGCAGTTACTCTGCAGACTATGGCTACACCTTC. Translating it yields CASSYSADYGYTF.

The rearrangement joins TRBV27 to TRBJ1-2; TRBD1 aligns across 10 bases. This CDR3 region has 14 residues. Germline-derived CDR1 and CDR2 are MNHEY and SMNVEV (reference sequence). Trimming cost V 5 bases and J 3 bases; bases outside gene matches: 3. CDR3 DNA: TGTGCCAGCAGTGGGACAGGGGTGCACTATGGCTACACCTTC. Amino acid sequence: CASSGTGVHYGYTF.

CDR3 in amino acids: CASSLSPEETQYF. The CDR3 DNA follows: TGCGCCAGCAGCTTAAGTCCGGAAGAGACCCAGTACTTC. The chain is built from TRBV5-1 and TRBJ2-5; D not certain. CDR1 and CDR2 (germline): SGHRS, YFSETQ. The CDR3 covers 13 residues. The V gene lost 2 bases and the J gene lost 3 bases, with 8 bases spanning the gap.

This chain uses TRBV25-1 with TRBJ2-1, with D possibly matching TRBD1 (6 bases). The CDR3 runs 16 residues. Germline-derived CDR1 and CDR2 are MGHDK and SYGVNS. Deletions cut 6 bases from V and 0 bases from J, with 15 bases between. Here the CDR3 DNA reads TGTGCCAGCAGCCCAGGACAGACCAACTCCTACAATGAGCAGTTCTTC. Its protein is CASSPGQTNSYNEQFF.

V gene TRBV5-1 combines with J gene TRBJ2-7; tentative D call: TRBD1 (5 bases). CDR1 is SGHRS, CDR2 YFSETQ, per germline. V was cut by 4 bases and J by 6 bases, with 14 bases left in between. The CDR3 is 13 residues long. The CDR3, as DNA: TGCGCCAGCAGCCCGGGCCCCCAGGGCGAGCAGTACTTC. Translation: CASSPGPQGEQYF.

This chain uses TRBV30 with TRBJ1-3; 7 nucleotides align to TRBD1. V gave up 1 base and J gave up 3 bases; unmatched junction bases: 0. Looked up from germline, CDR1 is GTSNPN and CDR2 is SVGIG (reference sequence). The CDR3 sequence is 13 residues long. CDR3 nucleotides: TGTGCCTGGAGTGCAGGGGGTGGAAACACCATATATTTT. Its protein product is CAWSAGGGNTIYF.

Only one count was recorded for this clone. The rearrangement links TRBV2 to TRBJ1-5; 8 bases line up with TRBD1. CDR1 and CDR2 from the germline V gene are SNHLY and FYNNEI. The length of the CDR3 is 14 residues. The trim removed 4 bases at V and 9 bases at J, leaving 8 bases unmatched. The CDR3 reads CASSGQGPVMPQHF. CDR3 coding DNA: TGTGCCAGCAGTGGACAGGGGCCGGTCATGCCCCAGCATTTT.

V usage is TRBV5-1 and J usage is TRBJ1-5, with 10 bases matching TRBD1. Trimming took 5 bases from V and 4 from J; bases not matched to a gene: 3. In germline, CDR1 is SGHRS, CDR2 YFSETQ. This CDR3 comprises 14 residues. CDR3 region: CASREGQGNQPQHF. CDR3 nucleotide sequence: TGCGCCAGCAGGGAGGGACAGGGGAATCAGCCCCAGCATTTT. The variable domain in full, completed from reference TRBV5-1 and TRBJ1-5, reads KAGVTQTPRYLIKTRGQQVTLSCSPISGHRSVSWYQQTPGQGLQFLFEYFSETQRNKGNFPGRFSGRQFSNSRSEMNVSTLELGDSALYLCASREGQGNQPQHFGDGTRLSIL.

This chain uses TRBV19 with TRBJ1-1, with 7 bases identical to TRBD1. This CDR3 is built from 15 residues. V lost 4 bases, J lost 6 bases, and 11 bases stayed unmatched. Looked up from germline, CDR1 is LNHDA and CDR2 is SQIVND (reference sequence). The CDR3 sequence: CASSTGGGLRAEAFF. The CDR3 bases are TGTGCCAGTAGTACAGGGGGTGGACTCAGAGCTGAAGCTTTCTTT.

V gene TRBV4-1 combines with J gene TRBJ2-3; a weak D match, TRBD1 (5 bases). The CDR3 is 14 amino acids. V shed 3 bases and J shed 3 bases, with 10 bases lying between them. The germline gives CDR1 MGHRA, CDR2 YSYEKL. The CDR3 here is CASSQIGATDTQYF. DNA for the CDR3: TGCGCCAGCAGCCAGATTGGGGCGACAGATACGCAGTATTTT.

The chain uses TRBV5-1 and TRBJ2-5; 16 bases align to TRBD2. In germline, CDR1 is SGHRS, CDR2 YFSETQ. This CDR3 comprises 18 residues. The ends lost 0 bases at V and 4 bases at J; junction bases unmatched: 6. CDR3 DNA sequence: TGCGCCAGCAGCTTGGGTATGGGACTAGCGGGAGGGCGAGAGACCCAGTACTTC. Protein: CASSLGMGLAGGRETQYF.

The rearrangement joins TRBV7-9 to TRBJ1-2; 8 nucleotides align to TRBD1. V shed 2 bases, J shed 6 bases, and the junction held 14 bases outside the gene matches. Germline V lookup: CDR1 SEHNR, CDR2 FQNEAQ (reference sequence). This CDR3 contains 17 residues. In nucleotides, the CDR3 is TGTGCCAGCAGCTTAAATCCCAGGGGGCAGGGAGAACATGGCTACACCTTC. This codes for CASSLNPRGQGEHGYTF.

As to this clone: The sample holds other DNA sequences that translate to the same CDR3. The chain is built from TRBV11-3 and TRBJ1-2; 10 positions match TRBD1. The germline V gene encodes CDR1 SGHNT and CDR2 YENEEA. The V and J ends lost 5 bases and 2 bases, in that order; junction bases with no gene match: 2. CDR3 size: 14 residues. The CDR3 sequence: CASSPGQGNYGYTF. In nucleotides, the CDR3 is TGTGCCAGCAGCCCGGGACAGGGGAACTATGGCTACACCTTC.

This clone was seen a handful of times. V and J are TRBV19 and TRBJ1-3, with TRBD1 matching over 9 bases. The V and J ends lost 8 bases and 2 bases, in that order; junction bases with no gene match: 7. There are 15 residues in the CDR3. Per germline, CDR1 LNHDA and CDR2 SQIVND (reference sequence). The CDR3 nucleotides are TGTGCCAGTCCGGGACAGGGTACGACTGGAAACACCATATATTTT. This gives the protein CASPGQGTTGNTIYF.

This sequence joins TRBV27 and TRBJ2-1; 10 positions agree with TRBD2. Germline lookup yields CDR1 MNHEY and CDR2 SMNVEV (reference sequence). The CDR3 runs 16 residues. V lost 7 bases, J lost 8 bases, and 14 bases stayed unmatched. CDR3 in DNA: TGTGCCAGCACTACTGATAGAGCGGGAGGGAGGCATGAGCAGTTCTTC. Translated: CASTTDRAGGRHEQFF.

V usage is TRBV30 and J usage is TRBJ2-3; TRBD2 is a possible D gene (5 bases). This CDR3 is 11 amino acids long. Trimming took off 5 bases at V and 5 bases at J, with 8 bases between the two ends. CDR1 GTSNPN and CDR2 SVGIG come from the germline V gene (reference sequence). The CDR3 nucleotides read TGTGCCTGGTCCGGGGAAGATACGCAGTATTTT. Translation: CAWSGEDTQYF. The complete variable domain, with remaining parts taken from reference TRBV30 and TRBJ2-3, reads SQTIHQWPATLVQPVGSPLSLECTVEGTSNPNLYWYRQAAGRGLQLLFYSVGIGQISSEVPQNLSASRPQDRQFILSSKKLLLSDSGFYLCAWSGEDTQYFGPGTRLTVL.